This T cell receptor beta chain is drawn from a study of T cells and copy number aberrations in small-cell lung cancer. Study observations and caveats: A small sample size limited this study; results need validation. Most clones, about 75-98%, were restricted to a single tumor region.

The table came from immunoSEQ multiplex PCR; TCRdb's copy has only in-frame clones and leaves some out. The sample has some 6,300 clones, approximately 76% seen once. Note on this clone: Its matching antigen is unknown.

Tumor tissue came from three grid-selected regions of each formalin-fixed paraffin-embedded block. Germline lookup yields CDR1 MDHEN and CDR2 SYDVKM. Trimming cost V 7 bases and J 2 bases; bases outside gene matches: 8. The CDR3 covers 16 residues. Sequenced: tumor tissue. The chain joins TRBV28 to TRBJ2-2; the match to TRBD1 covers 9 bases. This receptor was identified in a middle-aged man with small cell lung cancer. CDR3 sequence: CASIPRDRVNTGELFF. CDR3 nucleotide sequence: TGTGCCAGCATACCAAGGGACAGGGTAAACACCGGGGAGCTGTTTTTT.